The 27 T cell receptor beta chains given below trace back to one sample, sequenced in a study of blood T cells in healthy people across ages. A second about 7 to 11 cycle PCR used barcoded and J-beta primers. From the 5' RACE reads, TCRdb called clonotypes with MiXCR, one entry per CDR3 protein. The data show hundreds of thousands of distinct CDR3 sequences, more than 35% seen once. Sequencing was performed on blood. The receptors derive from an elderly man in good health.

This clonotype was picked up a small number of times. A junction boundary mismatches the germline segment, possibly from a read error. The chain couples TRBV4-3 to TRBJ2-7; 8 nucleotides line up with TRBD1. The CDR3 is 15 amino acids. The germline V gene has CDR1 LGHNA and CDR2 YSLEER. The CDR3 nucleotides are TGCGCCAGCAGACAAGAAGGACAGGGCCGATACGAGCAGTACTTC. This encodes CASRQEGQGRYEQYF.

V is TRBV21-1 and J is TRBJ2-7. TRBV21-1 is an annotated pseudogene. CDR3 length: 10 residues. The DNA for the CDR3 is TGTGCCAGCAGCATTTGGGAGCAGTACTTC. Translated, it gives CASSIWEQYF.

The chain combines TRBV20-1 with TRBJ2-3; D possibly corresponds to TRBD1 (5 bases). Trimming stripped 5 bases from V and 6 bases from J, with 18 bases between. Germline assignment: CDR1 DFQATT and CDR2 SNEGSKA (reference sequence). The CDR3 totals 14 residues. The CDR3, as DNA: TGCAGTGCTCCCATGGACACGGAGCATGATACGCAGTATTTT. Its translation is CSAPMDTEHDTQYF.

There are a few counts of this clonotype. This sequence joins TRBV29-1 and TRBJ2-3; D is undetermined. This CDR3 region has 12 residues. Germline values: CDR1 SQVTM, CDR2 ANQGSEA. Trimming took 4 bases from V and 0 from J, leaving 5 bases between them. The CDR3 is CSVVTSTDTQYF. The CDR3 DNA is TGCAGCGTTGTTACTAGCACAGATACGCAGTATTTT.

About this clonotype: One end of the junction does not line up with germline, which may come from a read error. This chain links TRBV5-6 with TRBJ2-7; 8 bases are shared with TRBD2. The J call is uncertain, as TRBJ2-5 better fits the DNA end. The germline V gene encodes CDR1 SGHDT and CDR2 YYEEEE. The CDR3 spans 17 residues. This CDR3 is CVSSPRGVGTSKETQYF. Written as DNA, the CDR3 is TGTGTCAGCAGCCCACGCGGCGTTGGGACTAGTAAAGAGACCCAGTACTTC.

This clonotype was detected only a few times. The chain recombines TRBV14 with TRBJ2-7; D is perhaps TRBD2 (6 bases). The CDR3 spans 15 residues. V was trimmed by 4 bases and J by 4 bases, leaving 17 bases between them. Germline V lookup: CDR1 SGHDN, CDR2 FVKESK. The CDR3 region is CASSPGHGSGYEQYF. CDR3 bases: TGTGCCAGCAGCCCAGGCCACGGGAGCGGGTACGAGCAGTACTTC.

This clonotype was found once. This may come from a read error, since a much larger clone is one base off. V gene TRBV20-1 combines with J gene TRBJ2-1, with 8 positions matching TRBD2. Gene TRBJ2-7 matches the end of the DNA better, so the J call may be wrong. Germline V gene sequence: CDR1 DFQATT, CDR2 SNEGSKA (reference sequence). The CDR3 is made up of 14 amino acids. The CDR3 spells CSAGPAGETYEQYF. CDR3 DNA: TGCAGTGCTGGACCAGCGGGAGAGACCTACGAGCAGTACTTC.

DNA for the CDR3: TGTGCCAGCGGGACTAGCCTCCCCAATGAGCAGTTCTTC. It encodes CASGTSLPNEQFF. The V and J genes are TRBV6-1 and TRBJ2-1; 9 bases are a match to TRBD2. The trim removed 8 bases at V and 6 bases at J, leaving 5 bases unmatched. Germline lookup yields CDR1 MNHNS and CDR2 SASEGT. The CDR3 loop spans 13 amino acids.

The chain has TRBV5-1 and TRBJ2-3, with 8 bases identical to TRBD2. The CDR3 is 15 residues long. Germline V gene data show CDR1 as SGHRS and CDR2 as YFSETQ. The V segment lost 0 bases and the J segment 5 bases; nucleotides outside the gene matches: 5. The CDR3 DNA follows: TGCGCCAGCAGCTTGGTTACTAGCGGTAGAGATACGCAGTATTTT. This sequence encodes CASSLVTSGRDTQYF.

In this sample, this clonotype turned up a few times. This chain uses TRBV21-1 with TRBJ2-4; the table calls TRBD1, which could not be checked here. TRBV21-1 is designated a pseudogene. The CDR3 is made up of 16 amino acids. The CDR3 reads CASSNRQGRAKNIQYF. CDR3 DNA: TGTGCCAGCAGCAATCGACAGGGGAGGGCCAAAAACATTCAGTACTTC.

This clonotype was seen a handful of times. The CDR3 DNA sequence: TGCAGCGCTGTGACGGGGCCAGGCAGTACCTACAATGAGCAGTTCTTC. Translation gives CSAVTGPGSTYNEQFF. V usage is TRBV29-1 and J usage is TRBJ2-1, with D perhaps being TRBD1 or TRBD2 (5 bases each). The CDR3 is 16 amino acids. V was shortened by 7 bases and J by 2 bases, with 21 bases between the two germline ends. Germline lookup yields CDR1 SQVTM and CDR2 ANQGSEA.

This rearrangement joins TRBV9 to TRBJ2-1, with unresolved D. Germline CDR1 SGDLS, CDR2 YYNGEE. CDR3 size: 13 residues. Trimming cost V 0 bases and J 9 bases, with 10 bases left between them. The CDR3 DNA is TGTGCCAGCAGCGTAGCCCCAGCGAGTGAGCAGTTCTTC. The encoded protein is CASSVAPASEQFF.

The table lists this clonotype with a few counts. The CDR3 sequence: CASSKSRTGLGIINEQFF. Written as DNA, the CDR3 is TGTGCCAGCAGTAAAAGTAGGACAGGTTTAGGTATTATAAATGAGCAGTTCTTC. The gene calls are TRBV2 and TRBJ2-1; 7 positions agree with TRBD1. Germline V gene data show CDR1 as SNHLY and CDR2 as FYNNEI. The CDR3 totals 18 residues. V was clipped by 5 bases and J by 7 bases; unmatched bases: 20.

This chain uses TRBV7-3 with TRBJ2-7, with 11 bases aligning to TRBD2. Trimming at V came to 4 bases and at J to 7 bases, leaving 15 bases not matched to a gene. Germline CDR1 and CDR2: SGHTA and FQGTGA. The CDR3 has 17 residues. The DNA for the CDR3 is TGTGCCAGCAGCTCCCTTAGCGGGAGGGCCGGGTACAATGAGCAGTACTTC. Amino acids: CASSSLSGRAGYNEQYF. Together with reference TRBV7-3 and TRBJ2-7, the CDR3 gives the full variable domain: GAGVSQTPSNKVTEKGKYVELRCDPISGHTALYWYRQSLGQGPEFLIYFQGTGAADDSGLPNDRFFAVRPEGSVSTLKIQRTERGDSAVYLCASSSLSGRAGYNEQYFGPGTRLTVT.

V and J are TRBV21-1 and TRBJ2-2; the table gives TRBD1 as D, unverified against the DNA. TRBV21-1 is flagged as a pseudogene. The CDR3 covers 17 residues. CDR3 loop: CASSKGGDRDGTGELFF. CDR3 coding DNA: TGTGCCAGCAGCAAAGGGGGGGACAGAGATGGAACCGGGGAGCTGTTTTTT.

This clonotype was counted between two and nine times. This chain uses TRBV6-5 with TRBJ2-7, with a tentative D call TRBD1 (7 bases). The CDR3 runs to 15 residues. The V end lost 4 bases, the J end lost 4 bases, and 17 bases lay between the germline ends. Per germline, CDR1 MNHEY and CDR2 SVGAGI. The DNA for the CDR3 is TGTGCCAGCAGTTCCCCGCAGGGGGGAGGTTACGAGCAGTACTTC. Translating it yields CASSSPQGGGYEQYF.

Points on this clonotype: A much larger clone differs from this one at a single base, so this may be a read error. This chain links TRBV20-1 with TRBJ1-2, with TRBD1 identical over 9 bases. Germline V lookup: CDR1 DFQATT, CDR2 SNEGSKA (reference sequence). This CDR3 contains 15 residues. J was trimmed by 12 bases and V by 5 bases; bases with no gene match: 19. The CDR3 DNA reads as TGCAGTGCTCGTCCCGGGACAGGGTTACGGGAAGGCAACACCTTC. Encoded protein: CSARPGTGLREGNTF.

The chain employs TRBV6-2 or TRBV6-3 and TRBJ2-7; 7 nucleotides match TRBD1. Per the germline V gene, CDR1 is MNHEY and CDR2 is SVGEGT. V was pared by 2 bases and J by 0 bases, with 7 bases of the junction left unmatched. The CDR3 runs to 16 residues. CDR3 nucleotide sequence: TGTGCCAGCAGTTACCCGAGGGACAGATCCTCCTACGAGCAGTACTTC. Translated: CASSYPRDRSSYEQYF.

This clonotype was seen once. This chain joins TRBV12-5 and TRBJ2-7; TRBD1 aligns across 10 bases. From germline, CDR1 is LGHNT and CDR2 FRNRAP. V gave up 7 bases and J gave up 4 bases; unmatched junction bases: 4. The CDR3 consists of 13 residues. CDR3 in amino acids: CASERTGGYEQYF. CDR3 in DNA: TGTGCTAGTGAAAGGACAGGGGGGTACGAGCAGTACTTC.

With respect to this clonotype: Germline and junction disagree at one end, which may indicate a read error. V usage is TRBV5-5 and J usage is TRBJ1-2; TRBD1 aligns across 7 bases. In germline, CDR1 is SGHKS, CDR2 YYEKEE (reference sequence). This CDR3 has 17 residues. CDR3: CASIFNGEGAQNYGYTF. Here the CDR3 DNA reads TGTGCCAGCATCTTCAATGGTGAGGGGGCGCAGAACTATGGCTACACTTTC.

This clonotype has more than one count but fewer than ten. This chain uses TRBV20-1 with TRBJ2-3; TRBD1 aligns across 7 bases. Germline-derived CDR1 and CDR2 are DFQATT and SNEGSKA (reference sequence). The V and J ends lost 3 bases and 7 bases, in that order; junction bases with no gene match: 7. The CDR3 runs to 13 residues. In nucleotides, the CDR3 is TGCAGTGCTAGGACAGGGCTGTCCAATACGCAGTATTTT. Translated, it gives CSARTGLSNTQYF.

The chain carries TRBV12-3 or TRBV12-4 and TRBJ2-1; TRBD2 matches 14 bases. The V gene end was trimmed by 5 bases and the J gene end by 4 bases; junction bases not matched to a gene: 10. CDR3 length equals 18 residues. The CDR3 protein is CASSPTGLAGGSYNEQFF. DNA for the CDR3: TGTGCCAGCAGTCCCACCGGACTAGCGGGGGGATCATACAATGAGCAGTTCTTC.

The J gene is TRBJ2-7, the V gene TRBV15; D gene unclear. V shed 2 bases and J shed 3 bases, with 2 bases lying between them. The CDR3 length is 11 residues. Germline loops: CDR1 LNHNV, CDR2 YYDKDF (reference sequence). This CDR3 is CATSRYYEQYF. The CDR3 nucleotides read TGTGCCACCAGCAGATACTACGAGCAGTACTTC.

There are many counts of this clonotype. The chain carries TRBV7-9 and TRBJ2-2; 7 bases are shared with TRBD1. V was clipped by 0 bases and J by 5 bases; unmatched bases: 3. The germline V gene encodes CDR1 SEHNR and CDR2 FQNEAQ (reference sequence). This CDR3 region has 15 residues. DNA for the CDR3: TGTGCCAGCAGCTTAGCACAGGGGAAAACCGGGGAGCTGTTTTTT. This codes for CASSLAQGKTGELFF. The whole variable domain, remainder taken from reference TRBV7-9 and TRBJ2-2, is DTGVSQNPRHKITKRGQNVTFRCDPISEHNRLYWYRQTLGQGPEFLTYFQNEAQLEKSRLLSDRFSAERPKGSFSTLEIQRTEQGDSAMYLCASSLAQGKTGELFFGEGSRLTVL.

This chain joins TRBV3-1 and TRBJ2-7, with 8 nucleotides matching TRBD2. The CDR3 has 18 amino acids. Germline values: CDR1 LGHDT, CDR2 YNNKEL (reference sequence). The V and J ends lost 1 base and 2 bases, in that order; junction bases with no gene match: 13. DNA of the CDR3: TGTGCCAGCAGCCAAGTAAGGCTAGCGGGTAGCGGGACCTACGAGCAGTACTTC. Its translation: CASSQVRLAGSGTYEQYF.

This clonotype was picked up a small number of times. The genes are TRBV10-3 and TRBJ2-5, with D perhaps matching TRBD1 (6 bases). Germline CDR1 ENHRY, CDR2 SYGVKD. The CDR3 spans 13 residues. The germline V and J ends were trimmed by 10 bases and 11 bases, with 23 bases remaining between them. CDR3 DNA sequence: TGTGCCACCAGCTCGTTAGGGGACAATGAGCAGTACTTC. The encoded protein is CATSSLGDNEQYF.

This clonotype showed up just a few times. The chain joins TRBV7-2 to TRBJ2-5; 12 bases match TRBD1. The CDR3 loop spans 15 amino acids. With V trimmed by 6 bases and J by 5 bases, 7 bases remained unmatched. From germline, CDR1 is SGHTA and CDR2 FQGNSA. The CDR3 nucleotides read TGTGCCAGCAGTAAAGGGACAGGGGGCAGGGAGACCCAGTACTTC. Translation gives CASSKGTGGRETQYF.